The T cell receptor beta chain described here comes from a study of blood T cell repertoires in COVID-19. Using immunoSEQ multiplex PCR, the repertoire was profiled, and TCRdb retains in-frame clones only, with some absent. The sample has about 23,000 clones, 85% to 90% seen once. Germline loops: CDR1 MGHRA, CDR2 YSYEKL. V lost 1 base, J lost 11 bases, and 11 bases lay in between. This CDR3 has 12 amino acids. This TCR was sampled from an elderly woman with active COVID-19. Sequenced input: peripheral blood. The rearrangement uses TRBV4-1 and TRBJ1-1, with unresolved D. The CDR3 bases are TGCGCCAGCAGCCAAGCGGGGTTTGGTGCTTTCTTT. Protein: CASSQAGFGAFF.